Included here is one T cell receptor (beta chain) sequence, with context. Its specificity is unknown. These data belong to a study of T cell responses to AZD1222 COVID-19 vaccine. The CDR3 consists of 12 residues. Trimming took 4 bases from V and 6 from J, leaving 8 bases between them. Germline V gene data show CDR1 as SGDLS and CDR2 as YYNGEE. Study outcomes and limitations: The donor group comprised mostly white British people and more females; the analysis possibly underestimated clonal diversity. Only a handful of AZD1222 recipients, more than 5 in all, had baseline seropositivity. Along spike, vaccine-associated CD4 TCRs were found throughout, with dominance at 160-218 and 743-854. All repertoire sampling was performed exclusively after the peak T cell response.

Method: immunoSEQ multiplex PCR; TCRdb's copy keeps in-frame clones and lacks some. This sample has more than 140,000 clones, with around 88% found just once. The J gene is TRBJ2-1, the V gene TRBV9; unclear D gene. This sample comprised peripheral blood, obtained on day 0 of MenACWY control vaccination. The TCR was taken from an adult in good health. This CDR3 reads CASSPSLNEQFF. CDR3 DNA sequence: TGTGCCAGCAGCCCTTCTCTCAATGAGCAGTTCTTC.